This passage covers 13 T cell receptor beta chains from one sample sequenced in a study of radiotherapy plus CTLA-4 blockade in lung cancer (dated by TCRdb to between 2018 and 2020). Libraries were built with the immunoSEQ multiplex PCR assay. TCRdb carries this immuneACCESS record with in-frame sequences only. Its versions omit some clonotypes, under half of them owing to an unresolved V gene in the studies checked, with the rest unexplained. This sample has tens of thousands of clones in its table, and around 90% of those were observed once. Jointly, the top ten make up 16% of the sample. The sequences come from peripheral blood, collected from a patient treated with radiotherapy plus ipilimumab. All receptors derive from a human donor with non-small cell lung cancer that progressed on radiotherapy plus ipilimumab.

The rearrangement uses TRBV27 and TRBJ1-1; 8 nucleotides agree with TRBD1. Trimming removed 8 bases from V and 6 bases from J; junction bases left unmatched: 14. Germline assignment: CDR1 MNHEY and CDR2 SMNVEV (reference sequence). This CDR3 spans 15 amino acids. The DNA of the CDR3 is TGTGCCAGCGGACTCTCCTGGACAGGGAAGGCTGAAGCTTTCTTT. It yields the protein CASGLSWTGKAEAFF.

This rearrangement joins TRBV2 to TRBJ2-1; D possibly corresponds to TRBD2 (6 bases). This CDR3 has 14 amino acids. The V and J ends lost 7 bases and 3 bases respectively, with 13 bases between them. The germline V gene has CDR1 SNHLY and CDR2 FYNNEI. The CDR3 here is CASNRWRDYNEQFF. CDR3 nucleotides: TGTGCCAGCAATAGGTGGAGGGACTACAATGAGCAGTTCTTC.

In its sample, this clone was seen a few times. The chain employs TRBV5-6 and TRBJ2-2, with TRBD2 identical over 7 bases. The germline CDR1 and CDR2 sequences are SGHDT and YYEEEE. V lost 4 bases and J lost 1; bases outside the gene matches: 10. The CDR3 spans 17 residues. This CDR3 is CASSRRGGGGNTGELFF. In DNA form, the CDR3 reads TGTGCCAGCAGCCGAAGGGGAGGCGGGGGGAACACCGGGGAGCTGTTTTTT.

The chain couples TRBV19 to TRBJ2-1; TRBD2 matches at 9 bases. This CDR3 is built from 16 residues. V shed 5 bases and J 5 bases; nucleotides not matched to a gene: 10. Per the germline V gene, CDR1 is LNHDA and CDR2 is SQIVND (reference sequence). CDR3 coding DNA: TGTGCCAGTAGTTACTCCAAGACTAGCGGAAACAATGAGCAGTTCTTC. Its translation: CASSYSKTSGNNEQFF.

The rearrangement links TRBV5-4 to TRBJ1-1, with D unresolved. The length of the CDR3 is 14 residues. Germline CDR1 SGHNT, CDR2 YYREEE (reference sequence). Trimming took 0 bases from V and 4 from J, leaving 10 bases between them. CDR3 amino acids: CASSLASSRTEAFF. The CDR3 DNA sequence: TGTGCCAGCAGCTTGGCTTCCAGCCGCACTGAAGCTTTCTTT.

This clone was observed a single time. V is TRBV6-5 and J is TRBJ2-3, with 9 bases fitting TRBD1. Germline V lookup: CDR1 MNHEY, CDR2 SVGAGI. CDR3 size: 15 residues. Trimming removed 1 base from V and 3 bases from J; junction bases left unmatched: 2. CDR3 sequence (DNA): TGTGCCAGCAGTTACTACAGGGGGCGGACAGATACGCAGTATTTT. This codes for CASSYYRGRTDTQYF.

The CDR3 spells CASSPGTSGRHTDTQYF. For the CDR3, the DNA is TGCGCCAGCAGTCCCGGGACTAGCGGGAGACACACAGATACGCAGTATTTT. V gene TRBV5-1 combines with J gene TRBJ2-3; 14 bases are shared with TRBD2. The CDR3 spans 17 residues. V lost 5 bases to trimming and J lost 2 bases; unmatched junction nucleotides: 7. Germline V gives CDR1 SGHRS, CDR2 YFSETQ.

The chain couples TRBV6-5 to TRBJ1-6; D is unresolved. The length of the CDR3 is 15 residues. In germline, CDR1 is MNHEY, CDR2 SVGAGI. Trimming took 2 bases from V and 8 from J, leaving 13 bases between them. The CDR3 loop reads CASSYAGGIDSPLHF. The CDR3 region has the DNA TGTGCCAGCAGTTACGCAGGAGGCATCGATTCACCCCTCCACTTT.

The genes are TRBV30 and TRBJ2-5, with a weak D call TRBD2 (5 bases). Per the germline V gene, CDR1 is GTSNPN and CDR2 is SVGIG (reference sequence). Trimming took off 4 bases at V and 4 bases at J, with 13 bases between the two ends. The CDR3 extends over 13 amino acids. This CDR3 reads CAWNWRLPETQYF. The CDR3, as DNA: TGTGCCTGGAATTGGAGGCTCCCAGAGACCCAGTACTTC. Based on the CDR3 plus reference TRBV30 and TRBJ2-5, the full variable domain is SQTIHQWPATLVQPVGSPLSLECTVEGTSNPNLYWYRQAAGRGLQLLFYSVGIGQISSEVPQNLSASRPQDRQFILSSKKLLLSDSGFYLCAWNWRLPETQYFGPGTRLLVL.

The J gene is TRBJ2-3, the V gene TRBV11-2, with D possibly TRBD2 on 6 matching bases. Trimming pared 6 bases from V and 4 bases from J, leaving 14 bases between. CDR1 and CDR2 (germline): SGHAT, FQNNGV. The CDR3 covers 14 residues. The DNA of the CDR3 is TGTGCCAGCAGGCCACTAGGAGGGTCAGATACGCAGTATTTT. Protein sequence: CASRPLGGSDTQYF.

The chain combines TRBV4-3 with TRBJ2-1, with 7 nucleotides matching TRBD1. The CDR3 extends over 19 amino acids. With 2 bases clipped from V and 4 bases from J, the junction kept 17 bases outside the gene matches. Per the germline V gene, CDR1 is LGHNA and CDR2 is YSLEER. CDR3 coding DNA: TGCGCCAGCAGCCAACTAACCCCAGGGGGAAAAGGGAAGTACAATGAGCAGTTCTTC. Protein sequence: CASSQLTPGGKGKYNEQFF.

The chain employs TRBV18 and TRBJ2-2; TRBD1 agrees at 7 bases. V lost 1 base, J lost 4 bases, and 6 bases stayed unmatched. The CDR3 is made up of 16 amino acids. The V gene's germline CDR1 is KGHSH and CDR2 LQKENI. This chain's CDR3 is CASSPQGGAATGELFF. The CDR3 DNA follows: TGTGCCAGCTCACCACAAGGGGGCGCAGCCACCGGGGAGCTGTTTTTT.

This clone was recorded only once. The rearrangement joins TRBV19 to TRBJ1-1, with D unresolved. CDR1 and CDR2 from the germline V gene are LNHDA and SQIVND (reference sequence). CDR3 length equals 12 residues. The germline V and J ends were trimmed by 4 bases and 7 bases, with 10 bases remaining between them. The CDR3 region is CASSSWTGEAFF. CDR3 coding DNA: TGTGCCAGTAGTAGTTGGACGGGTGAAGCTTTCTTT.